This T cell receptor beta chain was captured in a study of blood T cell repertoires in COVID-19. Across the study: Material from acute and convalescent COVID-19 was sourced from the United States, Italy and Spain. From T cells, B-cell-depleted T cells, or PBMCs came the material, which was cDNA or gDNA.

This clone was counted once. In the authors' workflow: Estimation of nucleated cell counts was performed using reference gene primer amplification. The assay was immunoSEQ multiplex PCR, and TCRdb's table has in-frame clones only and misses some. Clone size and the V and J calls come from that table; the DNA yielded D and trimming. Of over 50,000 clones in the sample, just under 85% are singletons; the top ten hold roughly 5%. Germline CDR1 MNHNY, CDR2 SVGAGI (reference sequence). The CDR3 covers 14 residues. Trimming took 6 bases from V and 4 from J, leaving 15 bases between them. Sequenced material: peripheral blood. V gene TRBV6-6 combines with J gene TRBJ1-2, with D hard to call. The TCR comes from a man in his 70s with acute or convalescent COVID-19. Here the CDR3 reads CASRGRERTYGYTF. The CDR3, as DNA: TGTGCCAGCAGAGGACGGGAGAGAACCTATGGCTACACCTTC.